The rows below give T cell receptor beta chains drawn from one sample of a study of cytomegalovirus exposure and HLA in healthy donors. Produced via immunoSEQ multiplex PCR; TCRdb's table is partial and in-frame only. This table holds 100,000 to 150,000 clones, roughly nine tenths found once. Sequenced material: PBMCs. Receptors were obtained from a woman aged 18-35 years in good health and CMV-seronegative. Both conserved end residues are part of each CDR3. Fields, in order: CDR3 protein, CDR3 DNA, V gene, D gene, CDR3 length, J gene, clone size. D genes are given only for firm matches. Clone size appears in some rows only: once, few, many, or a class for an expanded clone.

CDR3 protein: CASSSRGLAGKYSNQPQHF
CDR3 DNA: TGTGCCAGCAGCTCCCGGGGGTTGGCAGGCAAATATAGCAATCAGCCCCAGCATTTT
V gene: TRBV9
D gene: NA
CDR3 length: 19
J gene: TRBJ1-5
clone size: NA

CDR3 protein: CASSFASGSTDTQYF
CDR3 DNA: TGTGCCAGCAGCTTCGCTAGCGGTTCCACAGATACGCAGTATTTT
V gene: TRBV7-3
D gene: TRBD2
CDR3 length: 15
J gene: TRBJ2-3
clone size: NA

CDR3 protein: CASSRDNNEKLFF
CDR3 DNA: TGTGCCAGCTCACGAGATAATAATGAAAAACTGTTTTTT
V gene: TRBV18
D gene: NA
CDR3 length: 13
J gene: TRBJ1-4
clone size: NA

CDR3 protein: CASTPEGGEVGPYQPQHF
CDR3 DNA: TGTGCCAGCACTCCCGAAGGAGGGGAGGTGGGGCCATATCAGCCCCAGCATTTT
V gene: TRBV9
D gene: NA
CDR3 length: 18
J gene: TRBJ1-5
clone size: NA

CDR3 protein: CASTNVAGVVYNEQFF
CDR3 DNA: TGTGCCAGCACCAATGTAGCAGGGGTGGTCTACAATGAGCAGTTCTTC
V gene: TRBV7-2
D gene: NA
CDR3 length: 16
J gene: TRBJ2-1
clone size: NA

CDR3 protein: CASSLQTGTEAFF
CDR3 DNA: TGTGCCAGCAGCTTACAGACGGGCACTGAAGCTTTCTTT
V gene: TRBV7-9
D gene: NA
CDR3 length: 13
J gene: TRBJ1-1
clone size: NA

CDR3 protein: CASSQVDRRISGNTIYF
CDR3 DNA: TGCGCCAGCAGTCAAGTAGACAGGCGAATCTCTGGAAACACCATATATTTT
V gene: TRBV23-1
D gene: NA
CDR3 length: 17
J gene: TRBJ1-3
clone size: NA

CDR3 protein: CASSLWGDTGELFF
CDR3 DNA: TGTGCTAGCAGCTTATGGGGGGACACCGGGGAGCTGTTTTTT
V gene: TRBV7-7
D gene: NA
CDR3 length: 14
J gene: TRBJ2-2
clone size: once

CDR3 protein: CASTRETGHSGANVLTF
CDR3 DNA: TGCGCCAGCACTAGGGAGACAGGCCACTCTGGGGCCAACGTCCTGACTTTC
V gene: TRBV5-1
D gene: NA
CDR3 length: 17
J gene: TRBJ2-6
clone size: NA

CDR3 protein: CASSEAGGLRNIQYF
CDR3 DNA: TGTGCCAGCAGTGAAGCCGGCGGGTTGAGGAACATTCAGTACTTC
V gene: TRBV6-1
D gene: NA
CDR3 length: 15
J gene: TRBJ2-4
clone size: NA

CDR3 protein: CASSQGGLAADTQYF
CDR3 DNA: TGCGCCAGCAGCCAGGGGGGACTAGCTGCAGATACGCAGTATTTT
V gene: TRBV4-1
D gene: TRBD2
CDR3 length: 15
J gene: TRBJ2-3
clone size: once

CDR3 protein: CASSLGGGTWGTQYF
CDR3 DNA: TGTGCCAGCAGCTTAGGGGGCGGCACTTGGGGGACCCAGTACTTC
V gene: TRBV7-2
D gene: NA
CDR3 length: 15
J gene: TRBJ2-5
clone size: few

CDR3 protein: CASSTYPGVHGYTF
CDR3 DNA: TGTGCCAGTAGTACTTACCCAGGGGTACATGGCTACACCTTC
V gene: TRBV19
D gene: NA
CDR3 length: 14
J gene: TRBJ1-2
clone size: NA

CDR3 protein: CASSPTTTDTQYF
CDR3 DNA: TGCGCCAGCAGCCCGACTACTACAGATACGCAGTATTTT
V gene: TRBV5-1
D gene: NA
CDR3 length: 13
J gene: TRBJ2-3
clone size: once

CDR3 protein: CATSRDYDTQYF
CDR3 DNA: TGTGCCACCAGCAGAGATTATGATACGCAGTATTTT
V gene: TRBV15
D gene: NA
CDR3 length: 12
J gene: TRBJ2-3
clone size: NA

CDR3 protein: CASRLCTRDGYTF
CDR3 DNA: TGTGCAAGTCGCCTATGCACGAGGGATGGCTACACCTTC
V gene: TRBV12-2
D gene: NA
CDR3 length: 13
J gene: TRBJ1-2
clone size: NA

CDR3 protein: CASSAQQRYQGGKNYGYTF
CDR3 DNA: TGTGCCAGCAGCGCCCAACAAAGATACCAGGGGGGCAAGAACTATGGCTACACCTTC
V gene: TRBV9
D gene: TRBD1
CDR3 length: 19
J gene: TRBJ1-2
clone size: NA

CDR3 protein: CASSTGQLTYEQYF
CDR3 DNA: TGCGCCAGCAGTACGGGACAGCTTACCTACGAGCAGTACTTC
V gene: TRBV10-1
D gene: TRBD1
CDR3 length: 14
J gene: TRBJ2-7
clone size: NA

CDR3 protein: CASSRGTVQETQYF
CDR3 DNA: TGCGCCAGCAGCCGTGGGACAGTCCAAGAGACCCAGTACTTC
V gene: TRBV5-1
D gene: TRBD1
CDR3 length: 14
J gene: TRBJ2-5
clone size: NA

CDR3 protein: CASSYNRNSPLHF
CDR3 DNA: TGTGCCAGCAGCTATAACAGGAATTCACCCCTCCACTTT
V gene: TRBV11-2
D gene: NA
CDR3 length: 13
J gene: TRBJ1-6
clone size: once

CDR3 protein: CASRDRLTYEQYF
CDR3 DNA: TGTGCCAGCAGGGACAGGTTAACCTACGAGCAGTACTTC
V gene: TRBV2
D gene: TRBD1
CDR3 length: 13
J gene: TRBJ2-7
clone size: NA

CDR3 protein: CASSYGFPRRAGANVLTF
CDR3 DNA: TGTGCCAGCAGTTATGGCTTCCCGAGACGGGCTGGGGCCAACGTCCTGACTTTC
V gene: TRBV28
D gene: NA
CDR3 length: 18
J gene: TRBJ2-6
clone size: NA

CDR3 protein: CASGLGQNTEAFF
CDR3 DNA: TGTGCTAGTGGTTTGGGACAGAACACTGAAGCTTTCTTT
V gene: TRBV12-5
D gene: NA
CDR3 length: 13
J gene: TRBJ1-1
clone size: NA

CDR3 protein: CASSEWASGGRTGELFF
CDR3 DNA: TGTGCCAGCAGTGAATGGGCTAGCGGGGGCCGGACCGGGGAGCTGTTTTTT
V gene: TRBV6-1
D gene: TRBD2
CDR3 length: 17
J gene: TRBJ2-2
clone size: NA

CDR3 protein: CASSLSRGILSSNYGYTF
CDR3 DNA: TGTGCCAGCAGTTTATCAAGGGGGATCCTATCCTCTAACTATGGCTACACCTTC
V gene: TRBV27
D gene: NA
CDR3 length: 18
J gene: TRBJ1-2
clone size: once

CDR3 protein: CASSLRRRPSTDTQYF
CDR3 DNA: TGTGCCAGCAGTTTAAGAAGGAGACCTAGCACAGATACGCAGTATTTT
V gene: TRBV27
D gene: NA
CDR3 length: 16
J gene: TRBJ2-3
clone size: NA

CDR3 protein: CASSLKGGTHTEAFF
CDR3 DNA: TGTGCCAGCAGTTTAAAGGGAGGGACCCACACTGAAGCTTTCTTT
V gene: TRBV27
D gene: NA
CDR3 length: 15
J gene: TRBJ1-1
clone size: NA

CDR3 protein: CASRDDREISPLHF
CDR3 DNA: TGTGCCAGCAGGGACGACAGGGAGATCTCACCCCTCCACTTT
V gene: TRBV25-1
D gene: TRBD1
CDR3 length: 14
J gene: TRBJ1-6
clone size: NA

CDR3 protein: CASSLFGVAGRTNYGYTF
CDR3 DNA: TGCGCCAGCAGCTTGTTTGGCGTGGCAGGCCGAACTAACTATGGCTACACCTTC
V gene: TRBV5-1
D gene: NA
CDR3 length: 18
J gene: TRBJ1-2
clone size: once

CDR3 protein: CASSQGVRFSPYEQYF
CDR3 DNA: TGTGCCAGCAGCCAAGGAGTCCGGTTCTCTCCCTACGAGCAGTACTTC
V gene: TRBV14
D gene: NA
CDR3 length: 16
J gene: TRBJ2-7
clone size: NA

CDR3 protein: CASSQDPSDAGPTDTQYF
CDR3 DNA: TGCGCCAGCAGCCAAGATCCTTCGGACGCGGGGCCCACAGATACGCAGTATTTT
V gene: TRBV4-1
D gene: NA
CDR3 length: 18
J gene: TRBJ2-3
clone size: NA

CDR3 protein: CASSPDQGRGETQYF
CDR3 DNA: TGCGCCAGCAGCCCAGACCAGGGGAGAGGGGAGACCCAGTACTTC
V gene: TRBV5-1
D gene: NA
CDR3 length: 15
J gene: TRBJ2-5
clone size: NA

CDR3 protein: CASSYISGQGSYEQYF
CDR3 DNA: TGTGCCAGCAGTTACATTAGTGGACAGGGGTCCTACGAGCAGTACTTC
V gene: TRBV6-5
D gene: TRBD1
CDR3 length: 16
J gene: TRBJ2-7
clone size: NA

CDR3 protein: CASSDLLLGDKNTIYF
CDR3 DNA: TGTGCCAGCAGTGACTTACTCCTGGGAGATAAAAACACCATATATTTT
V gene: TRBV2
D gene: NA
CDR3 length: 16
J gene: TRBJ1-3
clone size: NA

CDR3 protein: CASRRQRNTEAFF
CDR3 DNA: TGTGCCAGCAGGCGACAGAGAAACACTGAAGCTTTCTTT
V gene: TRBV11-2
D gene: NA
CDR3 length: 13
J gene: TRBJ1-1
clone size: NA

CDR3 protein: CASSSGTGGVGYTF
CDR3 DNA: TGTGCCAGCAGCTCCGGGACAGGGGGCGTTGGCTACACCTTC
V gene: TRBV5-4
D gene: TRBD1
CDR3 length: 14
J gene: TRBJ1-2
clone size: once

CDR3 protein: CAPGRQPYEQYF
CDR3 DNA: TGTGCCCCCGGCCGACAGCCCTACGAGCAGTACTTC
V gene: TRBV2
D gene: NA
CDR3 length: 12
J gene: TRBJ2-7
clone size: NA

CDR3 protein: CASSPPGEALHF
CDR3 DNA: TGTGCCAGCTCACCACCCGGGGAGGCCCTCCACTTT
V gene: TRBV18
D gene: NA
CDR3 length: 12
J gene: TRBJ1-6
clone size: NA

CDR3 protein: CASSFRTGVGTEAFF
CDR3 DNA: TGCGCCAGCAGCTTTAGGACAGGGGTGGGAACTGAAGCTTTCTTT
V gene: TRBV5-1
D gene: TRBD1
CDR3 length: 15
J gene: TRBJ1-1
clone size: NA

CDR3 protein: CASRAVAPNSNQPQHF
CDR3 DNA: TGTGCCAGCAGGGCCGTTGCTCCGAATAGCAATCAGCCCCAGCATTTT
V gene: TRBV2
D gene: NA
CDR3 length: 16
J gene: TRBJ1-5
clone size: once

CDR3 protein: CASSPGDRAINTIYF
CDR3 DNA: TGTGCCAGCTCACCAGGAGACAGGGCAATAAACACCATATATTTT
V gene: TRBV18
D gene: TRBD1
CDR3 length: 15
J gene: TRBJ1-3
clone size: NA

CDR3 protein: CASSRTRGLYEQYF
CDR3 DNA: TGTGCCAGTAGCCGAACCAGGGGTTTGTACGAGCAGTACTTC
V gene: TRBV19
D gene: NA
CDR3 length: 14
J gene: TRBJ2-7
clone size: NA

CDR3 protein: CSVEILQETQYF
CDR3 DNA: TGCAGCGTTGAAATTCTGCAAGAGACCCAGTACTTC
V gene: TRBV29-1
D gene: NA
CDR3 length: 12
J gene: TRBJ2-5
clone size: NA

CDR3 protein: CASSDQGVDYGYTF
CDR3 DNA: TGCGCCAGCAGCGACCAGGGGGTTGACTATGGCTACACCTTC
V gene: TRBV5-1
D gene: TRBD1
CDR3 length: 14
J gene: TRBJ1-2
clone size: NA

CDR3 protein: CASSPGTGSSRTDTQYF
CDR3 DNA: TGTGCCAGCAGCCCCGGGACAGGGTCTTCTCGCACAGATACGCAGTATTTT
V gene: TRBV5-4
D gene: TRBD1
CDR3 length: 17
J gene: TRBJ2-3
clone size: NA

CDR3 protein: CASNPGGGGELFF
CDR3 DNA: TGTGCCAGCAACCCCGGCGGGGGCGGGGAGCTGTTTTTT
V gene: TRBV6-5
D gene: TRBD2
CDR3 length: 13
J gene: TRBJ2-2
clone size: NA

CDR3 protein: CASSDFRGGKETQYF
CDR3 DNA: TGCGCCAGCAGTGATTTCCGGGGGGGTAAAGAGACCCAGTACTTC
V gene: TRBV4-1
D gene: TRBD2
CDR3 length: 15
J gene: TRBJ2-5
clone size: few

CDR3 protein: CASSEPGQGNTEAFF
CDR3 DNA: TGCGCCAGCAGTGAGCCCGGACAGGGGAACACTGAAGCTTTCTTT
V gene: TRBV10-2
D gene: TRBD1
CDR3 length: 15
J gene: TRBJ1-1
clone size: NA

CDR3 protein: CASRYQTSLNTEAFF
CDR3 DNA: TGTGCCAGCCGATATCAGACAAGCCTAAACACTGAAGCTTTCTTT
V gene: TRBV19
D gene: NA
CDR3 length: 15
J gene: TRBJ1-1
clone size: NA

CDR3 protein: CASSSPSSYNSPLHF
CDR3 DNA: TGTGCCAGCAGTTCGCCGAGCTCCTATAATTCACCCCTCCACTTT
V gene: TRBV27
D gene: NA
CDR3 length: 15
J gene: TRBJ1-6
clone size: NA

CDR3 protein: CSTSSGYNEQFF
CDR3 DNA: TGCAGCACCTCATCGGGATACAATGAGCAGTTCTTC
V gene: TRBV29-1
D gene: NA
CDR3 length: 12
J gene: TRBJ2-1
clone size: NA

CDR3 protein: CASSDRTGGSRQFF
CDR3 DNA: TGTGCCAGCAGCGACAGGACAGGGGGGTCTCGGCAGTTCTTC
V gene: TRBV9
D gene: TRBD1
CDR3 length: 14
J gene: TRBJ2-1
clone size: NA